One sample yielded the 5 T cell receptor beta chains listed below, sequenced in a study of HIV-infected children after antiretroviral therapy interruption. RNA-based 3' RACE libraries used unique molecular identifiers. One entry per CDR3 protein results from TCRdb running MiXCR on the 3' RACE reads. This repertoire shows some 38,000 distinct CDR3 sequences, about 7% found once; its top ten account for about 1%. Treatment meaning: PENTA 11 planned treatment interruption arm or continuous ART arm. The material was CD45RA+ CD4+ T cells from PBMCs, pooled from several time points, obtained from a donor given antiretroviral therapy, either interrupted or continuous. As to subset: naive CD4+ CD45RA+ CD45RO- T cells. These receptors originate from a pool of human donors with HIV.

Ten or more counts support this clonotype. The V and J genes are TRBV6-2 or TRBV6-3 and TRBJ2-2; weak D call: TRBD2 (6 bases). The V end lost 11 bases, the J end lost 0 bases, and 13 bases lay between the germline ends. The CDR3 contains 14 residues. Germline V gene sequence: CDR1 MNHEY, CDR2 SVGEGT. The CDR3 region has the DNA TGTGCCTGCCGTGGGACTTCGAACACCGGGGAGCTGTTTTTT. Encoded protein: CACRGTSNTGELFF.

This sequence joins TRBV29-1 and TRBJ2-7; D call uncertain. The CDR3 contains 14 residues. Trimming pared 5 bases from V and 0 bases from J, leaving 14 bases between. Per germline, CDR1 SQVTM and CDR2 ANQGSEA. The DNA of the CDR3 is TGCAGCGTTTCTCGCGACGGATACTCCTACGAGCAGTACTTC. It specifies CSVSRDGYSYEQYF.

This clonotype was counted once. V usage is TRBV29-1 and J usage is TRBJ2-5; the D gene could be TRBD1 or TRBD2 (5 bases each). The CDR3 sequence is 12 residues long. CDR1 is SQVTM and CDR2 is ANQGSEA in the germline V gene. V was pared by 4 bases and J by 2 bases, with 8 bases between. This CDR3 reads CSVGWGQETQYF. DNA of the CDR3: TGCAGCGTTGGTTGGGGGCAAGAGACCCAGTACTTC.

This clonotype was counted at least ten times. The chain joins TRBV24-1 to TRBJ2-3, with a possible D match to TRBD2 (5 bases). V shed 3 bases and J shed 2 bases, with 11 bases lying between them. This CDR3 comprises 15 residues. Germline CDR1 reads KGHDR; CDR2 reads SFDVKD. This CDR3 reads CATSDPGLPTDTQYF. Here the CDR3 DNA reads TGTGCCACCAGTGATCCCGGACTTCCCACAGATACGCAGTATTTT.

This clonotype was detected ten times or more. This sequence joins TRBV7-9 and TRBJ2-1; 13 bases line up with TRBD2. The CDR3 runs to 15 residues. V shed 5 bases and J 6 bases; nucleotides not matched to a gene: 4. Germline V gene data show CDR1 as SEHNR and CDR2 as FQNEAQ (reference sequence). CDR3 amino acids: CASSLTSGRANEQFF. The CDR3 DNA follows: TGTGCCAGCAGCCTTACTAGCGGGAGGGCCAATGAGCAGTTCTTC. Full variable domain (rest looked up from reference TRBV7-9 and TRBJ2-1): DTGVSQNPRHKITKRGQNVTFRCDPISEHNRLYWYRQTLGQGPEFLTYFQNEAQLEKSRLLSDRFSAERPKGSFSTLEIQRTEQGDSAMYLCASSLTSGRANEQFFGPGTRLTVL.